This T cell receptor beta chain was observed in a study of shared clonotypes between healthy human individuals. Within Nashville, Tennessee resided all donors, each a Caucasian adult. Each sorted subset replicate got 200 ng genomic DNA, roughly 27,000 genomes. This table comes from immunoSEQ multiplex PCR, and its TCRdb copy is limited to in-frame clones, with some not included. Of around 2.3 million clones listed, 90% to 96% are singletons. Notes on the study in general: Larger richness was generally estimated for naive than memory subsets. The four-donor shared clonotypes exceeded non-shared clonotypes in generation probability, with non-shared ones scoring lower.

V lost 2 bases and J 9 bases, leaving 17 bases between the germline ends. The CDR3 totals 16 residues. In germline, CDR1 is MNHEY, CDR2 SVGAGI. This clone was counted once. Its antigen remains unidentified. Sample: naive CD4+ T cells sorted from blood. The subset: CD45RA+ positively selected. V and J are TRBV6-5 and TRBJ1-6; D possibly corresponds to TRBD1 (6 bases). The source of this sequence is a man aged 18 to 30 in good health. For the CDR3, the DNA is TGTGCCAGCAGTTACCTAGCGACAGGCCTGCCTTCACCCCTCCACTTT. Amino acid sequence: CASSYLATGLPSPLHF.